A single sample gave rise to the 21 T cell receptor beta chains below, sequenced in a study of blood T cell repertoires in COVID-19. The assay was immunoSEQ multiplex PCR, and TCRdb's table has in-frame clones only and misses some. This table holds some 260,000 clones, 85% to 90% found once. The sample consisted of peripheral blood. These TCRs come from a woman in her 40s who had recovered from COVID-19.

The chain has TRBV9 and TRBJ2-5, with 12 bases identical to TRBD2. The CDR3 spans 18 residues. After removal of 0 bases from V and 5 bases from J, the junction contained 11 bases not matched to a gene. In germline, CDR1 is SGDLS, CDR2 YYNGEE. Here the CDR3 reads CASSVGRTSGMGLETQYF. As DNA, the CDR3 is TGTGCCAGCAGCGTAGGGCGGACTAGCGGGATGGGTTTGGAGACCCAGTACTTC. The whole variable domain, remainder taken from reference TRBV9 and TRBJ2-5, is DSGVTQTPKHLITATGQRVTLRCSPRSGDLSVYWYQQSLDQGLQFLIQYYNGEERAKGNILERFSAQQFPDLHSELNLSSLELGDSALYFCASSVGRTSGMGLETQYFGPGTRLLVL.

This rearrangement joins TRBV10-3 to TRBJ2-6; weak D call: TRBD1 (6 bases). Germline-derived CDR1 and CDR2 are ENHRY and SYGVKD. Trimming left V 4 bases short and J 4 bases short, with 23 bases between. The CDR3 is 19 amino acids. The CDR3 nucleotides are TGTGCCATCAGTGCCCCCGGACAGACGGGTATCTTAGGGGCCAACGTCCTGACTTTC. Protein: CAISAPGQTGILGANVLTF.

This chain connects TRBV25-1 to TRBJ2-7; 7 bases line up with TRBD1. Looked up from germline, CDR1 is MGHDK and CDR2 is SYGVNS. CDR3 length: 12 amino acids. V was pared by 10 bases and J by 3 bases, with 6 bases of the junction left unmatched. The CDR3: CATRQGHYEQYF. CDR3 bases: TGTGCCACCCGACAGGGACACTACGAGCAGTACTTC.

The J gene is TRBJ2-3, the V gene TRBV5-1, with 9 positions matching TRBD2. Germline V CDR1 and CDR2: SGHRS, YFSETQ. V was clipped by 0 bases and J by 6 bases; unmatched bases: 5. The length of the CDR3 is 15 residues. CDR3 sequence reads: CASSLGLAAGDTQYF. CDR3 DNA: TGCGCCAGCAGCTTGGGACTAGCGGCGGGGGATACGCAGTATTTT. Full variable domain (rest looked up from reference TRBV5-1 and TRBJ2-3): KAGVTQTPRYLIKTRGQQVTLSCSPISGHRSVSWYQQTPGQGLQFLFEYFSETQRNKGNFPGRFSGRQFSNSRSEMNVSTLELGDSALYLCASSLGLAAGDTQYFGPGTRLTVL.

The chain combines TRBV5-4 with TRBJ2-3; the match to TRBD2 covers 12 bases. After removal of 0 bases from V and 8 bases from J, the junction contained 13 bases not matched to a gene. The CDR3 spans 18 residues. Per the germline V gene, CDR1 is SGHNT and CDR2 is YYREEE (reference sequence). The chain's CDR3 is CASSLGASGRAGTGTQYF. The CDR3 DNA sequence: TGTGCCAGCAGCTTGGGGGCTAGCGGGAGGGCCGGAACGGGTACGCAGTATTTT.

This chain uses TRBV5-4 with TRBJ2-3; tentative D call: TRBD1 (6 bases). CDR3 length: 16 residues. CDR1 and CDR2 (germline): SGHNT, YYREEE (reference sequence). The V end lost 4 bases, the J end lost 0 bases, and 15 bases lay between the germline ends. The CDR3 reads CASSGVGTPSTDTQYF. The DNA of the CDR3 is TGTGCCAGCAGCGGGGTAGGGACACCCAGCACAGATACGCAGTATTTT.

Turning to this clone: The sample has other DNA sequences that encode this CDR3 too. The V call is TRBV5-1, the J call TRBJ1-2; 8 bases line up with TRBD1. The CDR3 length is 15 residues. Trimming took 4 bases from V and 4 from J; bases not matched to a gene: 9. The V gene's germline CDR1 is SGHRS and CDR2 YFSETQ. The CDR3 spells CASSPGQGAGYGYTF. The DNA for the CDR3 is TGCGCCAGCAGCCCCGGGCAGGGGGCCGGCTATGGCTACACCTTC.

The count of this clone is one. This may come from a read error, since a much larger clone is one base off. CDR3 DNA: TGTGCCAGCAGCCACCGGACAGGGGACTATGGCTACACCTTC. It is translated as CASSHRTGDYGYTF. The chain employs TRBV7-2 and TRBJ1-2; 9 nucleotides match TRBD1. The CDR3 covers 14 residues. Germline assignment: CDR1 SGHTA and CDR2 FQGNSA. J was trimmed by 3 bases and V by 5 bases; bases with no gene match: 4.

The chain is built from TRBV9 and TRBJ2-7; D is unresolved. The CDR3 runs to 16 residues. Germline V lookup: CDR1 SGDLS, CDR2 YYNGEE. V was cut by 0 bases and J by 2 bases, with 15 bases left in between. The CDR3 loop reads CASSVGERPRTYEQYF. The CDR3 bases are TGTGCCAGCAGCGTAGGAGAGAGGCCTCGCACCTACGAGCAGTACTTC.

The table lists this clone with a count of one. The gene calls are TRBV3-1 (or the pseudogene TRBV3-2) and TRBJ2-7; 7 bases match TRBD1. This CDR3 region has 14 residues. Germline assignment: CDR1 LGHDT and CDR2 YNNKEL (reference sequence). J was trimmed by 4 bases and V by 1 base; bases with no gene match: 4. CDR3 nucleotide sequence: TGTGCCAGCAGCCAAGGGGACAGCCCATACGAGCAGTACGTC. Its protein is CASSQGDSPYEQYV.

This chain connects TRBV11-1 to TRBJ1-2, with 7 bases matching TRBD1. V gave up 4 bases and J gave up 2 bases; unmatched junction bases: 1. The CDR3 loop spans 13 amino acids. Germline V gene sequence: CDR1 SGHAT, CDR2 FQDESV (reference sequence). CDR3: CASSSTGNYGYTF. The CDR3 coding sequence is TGTGCCAGCAGCTCGACAGGGAACTATGGCTACACCTTC.

The chain combines TRBV25-1 with TRBJ2-1; possibly TRBD2 for D (6 bases). This CDR3 has 14 amino acids. Germline V CDR1 and CDR2: MGHDK, SYGVNS. Trimming removed 6 bases at V and 4 bases at J, with 13 bases between. CDR3 nucleotide sequence: TGTGCCAGCAGCGGGAGCGAATGGTACAATGAGCAGTTCTTC. Amino acid sequence: CASSGSEWYNEQFF.

V usage is TRBV7-2 and J usage is TRBJ2-2; maybe TRBD1 (6 bases). CDR1 and CDR2 (germline): SGHTA, FQGNSA. V lost 5 bases, J lost 4 bases, and 14 bases lay in between. CDR3 length equals 15 residues. The CDR3 sequence: CASSAILGGTGELFF. The CDR3 bases are TGTGCCAGCAGCGCCATCCTAGGGGGCACCGGGGAGCTGTTTTTT.

The rearrangement uses TRBV19 and TRBJ2-1, with D possibly being TRBD2 (5 bases). Trimming cost V 5 bases and J 0 bases, with 8 bases left between them. From germline, CDR1 is LNHDA and CDR2 SQIVND (reference sequence). The CDR3 runs to 14 residues. CDR3 bases: TGTGCCAGTAGTTTAGGGAGCTCCTACAATGAGCAGTTCTTC. Residues: CASSLGSSYNEQFF. The variable domain in full, with the rest retrieved from reference TRBV19 and TRBJ2-1, is DGGITQSPKYLFRKEGQNVTLSCEQNLNHDAMYWYRQDPGQGLRLIYYSQIVNDFQKGDIAEGYSVSREKKESFPLTVTSAQKNPTAFYLCASSLGSSYNEQFFGPGTRLTVL.

The V and J genes are TRBV21-1 and TRBJ2-7; the D call TRBD1 from the table was never checked on the DNA. TRBV21-1 is marked as a pseudogene. The CDR3 is 15 residues long. The CDR3 nucleotides are TGTGCCAGCATTCCCGGTACAGGGCCATCCTACGAGCAGTACGTC. Its translation is CASIPGTGPSYEQYV.

The gene calls are TRBV9 and TRBJ2-5, with D maybe TRBD2 (5 bases). The CDR3 consists of 13 residues. V was shortened by 0 bases and J by 5 bases, with 8 bases between the two germline ends. CDR1 is SGDLS and CDR2 is YYNGEE in the germline V gene. CDR3 DNA: TGTGCCAGCAGCGTAGGGGTAGCGGAGACCCAGTACTTC. Translation: CASSVGVAETQYF.

Only one count was recorded for this clone. The V gene is TRBV10-3, the J gene TRBJ1-6, with 9 bases aligning to TRBD1. The ends lost 4 bases at V and 4 bases at J; junction bases unmatched: 8. Per the germline V gene, CDR1 is ENHRY and CDR2 is SYGVKD. This CDR3 has 17 amino acids. This CDR3 reads CAISGLRQGEYNSPLHF. The CDR3 DNA follows: TGTGCCATCAGTGGCCTCAGACAGGGGGAATATAATTCACCCCTCCACTTT.

This clone was seen just once. J is TRBJ2-5 and V is TRBV15; weak D call: TRBD2 (5 bases). V was clipped by 0 bases and J by 5 bases, with 13 bases between them. The CDR3 consists of 15 residues. Germline-derived CDR1 and CDR2 are LNHNV and YYDKDF (reference sequence). DNA for the CDR3: TGTGCCACCAGCAGAGATCGGCTAGCCGGGGAGACCCAGTACTTC. It encodes CATSRDRLAGETQYF. Full variable domain (missing parts from reference TRBV15 and TRBJ2-5): DAMVIQNPRYQVTQFGKPVTLSCSQTLNHNVMYWYQQKSSQAPKLLFHYYDKDFNNEADTPDNFQSRRPNTSFCFLDIRSPGLGDTAMYLCATSRDRLAGETQYFGPGTRLLVL.

The chain recombines TRBV7-2 with TRBJ1-1, with D possibly TRBD1 on 5 matching bases. This CDR3 is built from 13 residues. CDR1 and CDR2 from the germline V gene are SGHTA and FQGNSA. Deletions cut 5 bases from V and 4 bases from J, with 11 bases between. CDR3 residues: CASSAGGGTEAFF. In nucleotides, the CDR3 is TGTGCCAGCAGCGCGGGGGGGGGCACTGAAGCTTTCTTT. Together with reference TRBV7-2 and TRBJ1-1, the CDR3 gives the full variable domain: GAGVSQSPSNKVTEKGKDVELRCDPISGHTALYWYRQSLGQGLEFLIYFQGNSAPDKSGLPSDRFSAERTGGSVSTLTIQRTQQEDSAVYLCASSAGGGTEAFFGQGTRLTVV.

The CDR3 region is CASSLRGTGEQFF. CDR3 bases: TGTGCCAGCAGCTTGCGGGGTACGGGGGAGCAGTTCTTC. The chain carries TRBV5-6 and TRBJ2-1; possible D gene TRBD2, 5 bases. This CDR3 spans 13 amino acids. The V end lost 1 base, the J end lost 10 bases, and 12 bases lay between the germline ends. Germline CDR1 SGHDT, CDR2 YYEEEE.

The V call is TRBV7-9, the J call TRBJ2-3; D might be TRBD2 (5 bases). Germline V lookup: CDR1 SEHNR, CDR2 FQNEAQ (reference sequence). This CDR3 region has 15 residues. V lost 0 bases, J lost 4 bases, and 11 bases lay in between. In DNA, the CDR3 is TGTGCCAGCAGCTTAGCGGGAGCTGGGGCAGATACGCAGTATTTT. Protein product: CASSLAGAGADTQYF.